These 21 T cell receptor beta chains originate from one sample sequenced in a study of blood T cell repertoires in COVID-19. The repertoire was sequenced with immunoSEQ multiplex PCR; TCRdb's copy has only in-frame clones and lacks some. The data show 190,000 or so clones, with 80% to 90% seen just once and about 0.96% held by the top ten. Sequenced sample: peripheral blood. Receptors were obtained from a young woman who had recovered from COVID-19.

This clone was found once. This sequence joins TRBV9 and TRBJ1-1, with 9 positions matching TRBD1. The CDR3 totals 14 residues. Germline V lookup: CDR1 SGDLS, CDR2 YYNGEE. V trimming: 3 bases; J trimming: 1 base; junction bases outside the gene matches: 1. The CDR3 DNA reads TGTGCCAGCAGCGCGGACAGGGGGAACACTGAAGCTTTCTTT. Its translation is CASSADRGNTEAFF.

The rearrangement joins TRBV7-9 to TRBJ2-3; no definite D call. The CDR3 consists of 12 residues. Trimming left V 5 bases short and J 2 bases short, with 5 bases between. The germline gives CDR1 SEHNR, CDR2 FQNEAQ (reference sequence). The CDR3 here is CASSPHTDTQYF. CDR3 nucleotide sequence: TGTGCCAGCAGCCCCCACACAGATACGCAGTATTTT. The full variable domain, in which reference TRBV7-9 and TRBJ2-3 provide the parts outside the CDR3, is DTGVSQNPRHKITKRGQNVTFRCDPISEHNRLYWYRQTLGQGPEFLTYFQNEAQLEKSRLLSDRFSAERPKGSFSTLEIQRTEQGDSAMYLCASSPHTDTQYFGPGTRLTVL.

This clone appeared once. The V and J genes are TRBV19 and TRBJ1-1; D is unclear. Trimming removed 8 bases at V and 0 bases at J, with 13 bases between. The CDR3 covers 14 residues. The V gene's germline CDR1 is LNHDA and CDR2 SQIVND (reference sequence). CDR3 sequence (DNA): TGTGCCAGTCACCGAGGGCAGGTGAACACTGAAGCTTTCTTT. The encoded protein is CASHRGQVNTEAFF.

The V gene is TRBV20-1, the J gene TRBJ2-1; 7 positions agree with TRBD2. Trimming removed 3 bases from V and 11 bases from J; junction bases left unmatched: 4. This CDR3 comprises 11 residues. In germline, CDR1 is DFQATT, CDR2 SNEGSKA (reference sequence). The CDR3 loop is CSASRREQQFF. The CDR3 coding sequence is TGCAGTGCTAGTAGGCGGGAGCAGCAGTTCTTC.

This clone was observed once. V gene TRBV7-6 combines with J gene TRBJ1-3; TRBD1 is a possible D gene (5 bases). V lost 3 bases and J lost 3, with 12 bases in between. The germline gives CDR1 SGHVS, CDR2 FNYEAQ. The CDR3 is made up of 15 amino acids. CDR3 sequence (DNA): TGTGCCAGCAGCTTTGGAGCCGGGGGTGGAAACACCATATATTTT. This encodes CASSFGAGGGNTIYF.

This clone was picked up one time. The rearrangement joins TRBV10-3 to TRBJ2-3, with TRBD2 matching 7 bases. CDR3 size: 13 residues. V dropped 10 bases and J dropped 4; count of bases not matched to a gene: 8. Per the germline V gene, CDR1 is ENHRY and CDR2 is SYGVKD. CDR3 amino acids: CATHRGVADTQYF. The CDR3 region has the DNA TGTGCCACACACCGGGGGGTTGCAGATACGCAGTATTTT.

The V call is TRBV13, the J call TRBJ1-2; D uncertain. Deletions cut 6 bases from V and 3 bases from J, with 8 bases between. CDR1 is PRHDT, CDR2 FYEKMQ, per germline (reference sequence). The CDR3 spans 12 residues. The CDR3 sequence is CASSLTDYGYTF. The CDR3 region has the DNA TGTGCCAGCAGTCTCACGGACTATGGCTACACCTTC.

V usage is TRBV7-3 and J usage is TRBJ2-3; no clear D gene. This CDR3 has 14 amino acids. Germline CDR1 reads SGHTA; CDR2 reads FQGTGA. V lost 1 base, J lost 3 bases, and 8 bases lay in between. This CDR3 reads CASSLNLGTDTQYF. The CDR3 DNA reads as TGTGCCAGCAGCTTAAATCTAGGAACAGATACGCAGTATTTT.

The V gene is TRBV7-2, the J gene TRBJ1-5; D gene ambiguous. The germline CDR1 and CDR2 sequences are SGHTA and FQGNSA. The CDR3 totals 13 residues. The V end lost 4 bases, the J end lost 3 bases, and 7 bases lay between the germline ends. Here the CDR3 reads CASSSGLNQPQHF. CDR3 nucleotides: TGTGCCAGCAGCTCCGGACTCAATCAGCCCCAGCATTTT.

This clone was found a few times. This sequence joins TRBV25-1 and TRBJ1-1; perhaps TRBD1 as D (6 bases). Per germline, CDR1 MGHDK and CDR2 SYGVNS. The V and J ends lost 7 bases and 5 bases respectively, with 14 bases between them. This CDR3 spans 13 amino acids. The CDR3 sequence: CASTRTVGTEAFF. The CDR3 nucleotides read TGTGCCAGCACCCGGACAGTGGGGACTGAAGCTTTCTTT.

This clone came up once. The V gene is TRBV11-3, the J gene TRBJ2-7; a weak D match, TRBD1 (6 bases). The CDR3 runs to 13 residues. V was cut by 5 bases and J by 3 bases, with 11 bases left in between. CDR1 is SGHNT and CDR2 is YENEEA in the germline V gene. This chain's CDR3 is CASSPGHHYEQYV. CDR3 bases: TGTGCCAGCAGCCCGGGACACCACTACGAGCAGTACGTC.

The chain joins TRBV6-4 to TRBJ1-6, with D maybe TRBD1 (5 bases). The CDR3 is made up of 14 amino acids. The germline V and J ends were trimmed by 3 bases and 7 bases, with 10 bases remaining between them. Germline V gives CDR1 MRHNA, CDR2 SNTAGT. The CDR3 region has the DNA TGTGCCAGCAGTGAAGACAGCTACAATTCACCCCTCCACTTT. Its protein product is CASSEDSYNSPLHF.

The chain is built from TRBV12-3 or TRBV12-4 and TRBJ1-2; D remains ambiguous. The CDR3 length is 11 residues. V lost 5 bases to trimming and J lost 5 bases, with 6 bases between them. The CDR3 DNA is TGTGCCAGCAGTCAAGAGTATGGCTACACCTTC. Its translation: CASSQEYGYTF.

The rearrangement joins TRBV3-1 (or the pseudogene TRBV3-2) to TRBJ2-3; 8 nucleotides line up with TRBD2. Germline-derived CDR1 and CDR2 are LGHDT and YNNKEL (reference sequence). V lost 4 bases and J lost 0; bases outside the gene matches: 15. The CDR3 runs 19 residues. The CDR3 reads CASSLNPRLARISTDTQYF. CDR3 sequence (DNA): TGTGCCAGCAGCCTGAACCCGCGACTAGCGAGGATTAGCACAGATACGCAGTATTTT.

The V call is TRBV19, the J call TRBJ1-3; D is possibly TRBD1 (6 bases). The CDR3 loop spans 16 amino acids. Trimming removed 6 bases from V and 2 bases from J, with 17 bases in between. CDR1 LNHDA and CDR2 SQIVND come from the germline V gene (reference sequence). The CDR3 DNA reads TGTGCCAGTAGAAGGGACACCTATCCAACTGGAAACACCATATATTTT. It is translated as CASRRDTYPTGNTIYF. The variable domain in full, completed from reference TRBV19 and TRBJ1-3, reads DGGITQSPKYLFRKEGQNVTLSCEQNLNHDAMYWYRQDPGQGLRLIYYSQIVNDFQKGDIAEGYSVSREKKESFPLTVTSAQKNPTAFYLCASRRDTYPTGNTIYFGEGSWLTVV.

V gene TRBV3-1 (or the pseudogene TRBV3-2) combines with J gene TRBJ2-1, with TRBD1 as a possible D gene (5 bases). V lost 2 bases and J lost 16, with 12 bases in between. The CDR3 covers 11 residues. Germline V gene data show CDR1 as LGHDT and CDR2 as YNNKEL (reference sequence). The CDR3 protein is CASSQTQELFF. CDR3 bases: TGTGCCAGCAGCCAAACACAGGAGTTATTCTTC.

This clone was counted only a few times. This chain links TRBV29-1 with TRBJ1-5; D is possibly TRBD1 (6 bases). This CDR3 is 13 amino acids long. CDR1 is SQVTM, CDR2 ANQGSEA, per germline. Trimming left V 3 bases short and J 3 bases short, with 9 bases between. CDR3 region: CSVEPGDNQPQHF. For the CDR3, the DNA is TGCAGCGTTGAGCCAGGGGACAATCAGCCCCAGCATTTT. Using reference TRBV29-1 and TRBJ1-5 for the parts outside the CDR3, the full variable domain is SAVISQKPSRDICQRGTSLTIQCQVDSQVTMMFWYRQQPGQSLTLIATANQGSEATYESGFVIDKFPISRPNLTFSTLTVSNMSPEDSSIYLCSVEPGDNQPQHFGDGTRLSIL.

The rearrangement joins TRBV6-5 to TRBJ1-1, with D perhaps matching TRBD1 (6 bases). Germline V lookup: CDR1 MNHEY, CDR2 SVGAGI. The CDR3 extends over 11 amino acids. V was pared by 9 bases and J by 8 bases, with 13 bases between. For the CDR3, the DNA is TGTGCCAGTTACAGACAGGAGGAAGCTTTCTTT. The encoded protein is CASYRQEEAFF.

The V gene is TRBV27, the J gene TRBJ1-1; 11 bases align to TRBD1. This CDR3 spans 14 amino acids. Germline loops: CDR1 MNHEY, CDR2 SMNVEV (reference sequence). The trim removed 6 bases at V and 5 bases at J, leaving 5 bases unmatched. CDR3 coding DNA: TGTGCCAGCAGACTCGGGACAGGGGGAACTGAAGCTTTCTTT. Amino acid sequence: CASRLGTGGTEAFF.

The V and J genes are TRBV27 and TRBJ2-7, with 11 bases that match TRBD2. Losses at the gene ends were 3 bases for V and 5 bases for J; bases not matched to a gene: 3. The CDR3 extends over 14 amino acids. Germline CDR1 is MNHEY and CDR2 is SMNVEV (reference sequence). The CDR3 is CASSFTSGSNEQYV. For the CDR3, the DNA is TGTGCCAGCAGTTTTACTAGCGGGAGCAACGAGCAGTACGTC.

The CDR3 DNA follows: TGTGCCAGCACCGGAATTCCTTACGGGACAGGGGCGGCGAACACTGAAGCTTTCTTT. This gives the protein CASTGIPYGTGAANTEAFF. This chain joins TRBV2 and TRBJ1-1; TRBD1 matches at 10 bases. The CDR3 covers 19 residues. Germline V CDR1 and CDR2: SNHLY, FYNNEI. The junction had 18 bases not matched to a gene; V was cut back by 7 bases and J by 1 base.